This T cell receptor (beta chain) was documented in a study of metastatic and nonmetastatic thyroid tumors. Background on the study: Comparative analysis of repertoires was undertaken across blood and tumor or nodule tissue obtained from malignant and benign thyroid patients.

Germline trimming cut 5 bases from V and 5 bases from J; bases unmatched to any gene: 7. The CDR3 covers 14 residues. Per germline, CDR1 DFQATT and CDR2 SNEGSKA (reference sequence). Per the original data handling: For papillary thyroid cancer, a distant-metastasis classifier was constructed from CDR3 differences observed across clinicopathological groups. TCRdb reprocessed the PCR reads via MiXCR. The V and J calls shown here were made by TCRdb, not taken from the authors' results. Of tens of thousands of clones in the sample, around 21% are singletons; the top ten hold roughly a sixth. Patients were all untreated before their thyroid surgery. Study findings and constraints: Significantly higher TCR beta diversity was reportedly seen in malignant thyroid tumors than benign nodules, in blood and tumor.

In this sample, this clone turned up once. Its antigen is unidentified. The genes are TRBV20-1 and TRBJ2-5; 11 nucleotides match TRBD2. The clonotype was recovered from a female donor with papillary thyroid cancer or a benign thyroid nodule (not recorded which). Some clones in this sample may be carry-over from other donors' samples. The specimen sequenced was blood. This CDR3 reads CSAGGLAVRETQYF. The CDR3 nucleotides are TGCAGTGCTGGGGGACTAGCGGTCCGGGAGACCCAGTACTTC.